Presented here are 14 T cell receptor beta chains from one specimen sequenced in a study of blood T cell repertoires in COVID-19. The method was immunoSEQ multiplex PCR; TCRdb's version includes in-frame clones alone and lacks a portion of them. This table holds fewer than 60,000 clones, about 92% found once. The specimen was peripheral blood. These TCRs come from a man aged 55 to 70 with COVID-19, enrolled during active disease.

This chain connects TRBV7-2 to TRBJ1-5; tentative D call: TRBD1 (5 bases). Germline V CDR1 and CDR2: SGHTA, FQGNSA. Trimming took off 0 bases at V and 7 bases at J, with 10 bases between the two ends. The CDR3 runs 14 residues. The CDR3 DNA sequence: TGTGCCAGCAGCTTAGCGGGGGGGAGGCAGCCCCAGCATTTT. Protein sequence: CASSLAGGRQPQHF.

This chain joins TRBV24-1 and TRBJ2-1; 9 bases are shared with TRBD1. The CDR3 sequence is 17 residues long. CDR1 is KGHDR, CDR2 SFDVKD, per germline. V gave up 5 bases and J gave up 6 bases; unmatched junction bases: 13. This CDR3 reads CATSATAGQGFGNEQFF. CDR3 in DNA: TGTGCCACCAGTGCTACCGCGGGACAGGGATTCGGCAATGAGCAGTTCTTC.

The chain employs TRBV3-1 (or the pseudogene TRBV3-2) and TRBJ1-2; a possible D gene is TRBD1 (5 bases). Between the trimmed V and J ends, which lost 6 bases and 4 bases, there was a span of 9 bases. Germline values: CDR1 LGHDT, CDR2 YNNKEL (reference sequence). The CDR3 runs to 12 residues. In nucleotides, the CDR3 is TGTGCCAGCAGTGCAGGGCTCTATGGCTACACCTTC. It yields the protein CASSAGLYGYTF.

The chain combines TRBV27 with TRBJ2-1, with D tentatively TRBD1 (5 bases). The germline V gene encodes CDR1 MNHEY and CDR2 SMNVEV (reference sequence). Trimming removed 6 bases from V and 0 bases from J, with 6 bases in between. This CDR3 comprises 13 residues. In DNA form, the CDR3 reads TGTGCCAGCAGCCAGGGCTCCTACAATGAGCAGTTCTTC. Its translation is CASSQGSYNEQFF.

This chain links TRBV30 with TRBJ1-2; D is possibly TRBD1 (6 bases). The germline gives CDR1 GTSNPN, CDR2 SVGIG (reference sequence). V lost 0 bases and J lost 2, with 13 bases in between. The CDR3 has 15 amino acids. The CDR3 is CAWSVPGARNYGYTF. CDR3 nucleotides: TGTGCCTGGAGTGTTCCAGGGGCGAGGAACTATGGCTACACCTTC.

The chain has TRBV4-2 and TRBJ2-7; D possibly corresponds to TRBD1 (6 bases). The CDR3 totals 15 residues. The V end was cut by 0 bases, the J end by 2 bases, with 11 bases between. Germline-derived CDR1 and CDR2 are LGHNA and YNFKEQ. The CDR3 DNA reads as TGTGCCAGCAGCCAAGACAGGGGTTCCCCCTACGAGCAGTACTTC. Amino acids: CASSQDRGSPYEQYF.

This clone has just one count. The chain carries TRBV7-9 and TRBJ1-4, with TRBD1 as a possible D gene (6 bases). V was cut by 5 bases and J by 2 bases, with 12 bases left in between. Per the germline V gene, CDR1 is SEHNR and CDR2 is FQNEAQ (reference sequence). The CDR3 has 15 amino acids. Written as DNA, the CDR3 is TGTGCCAGCAGCCGGACACAGGGTACTAATGAAAAACTGTTTTTT. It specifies CASSRTQGTNEKLFF.

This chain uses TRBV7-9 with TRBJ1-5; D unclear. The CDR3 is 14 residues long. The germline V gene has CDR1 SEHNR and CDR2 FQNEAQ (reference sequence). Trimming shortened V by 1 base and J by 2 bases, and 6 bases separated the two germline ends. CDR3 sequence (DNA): TGTGCCAGCAGCTTAGACGCGCGCAATCAGCCCCAGCATTTT. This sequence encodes CASSLDARNQPQHF.

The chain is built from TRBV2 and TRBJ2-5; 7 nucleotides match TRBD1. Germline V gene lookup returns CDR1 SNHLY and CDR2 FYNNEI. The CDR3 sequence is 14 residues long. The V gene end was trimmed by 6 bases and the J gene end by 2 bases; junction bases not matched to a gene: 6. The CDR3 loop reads CASSAPGQQETQYF. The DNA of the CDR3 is TGTGCCAGCAGCGCACCGGGACAGCAAGAGACCCAGTACTTC.

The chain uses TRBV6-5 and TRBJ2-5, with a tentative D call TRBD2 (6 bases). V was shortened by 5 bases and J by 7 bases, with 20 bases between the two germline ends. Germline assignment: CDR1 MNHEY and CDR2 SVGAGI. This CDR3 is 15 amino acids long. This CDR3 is CASSNGGSRLRTQYF. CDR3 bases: TGTGCCAGCAGTAACGGAGGGAGCCGGTTACGGACCCAGTACTTC.

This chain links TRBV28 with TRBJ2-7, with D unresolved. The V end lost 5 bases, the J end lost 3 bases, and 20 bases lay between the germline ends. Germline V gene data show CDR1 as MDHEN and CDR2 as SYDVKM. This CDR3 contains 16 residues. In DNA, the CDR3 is TGTGCCAGCAGTCCAGCCGAAGCGCGAAACAACTACGAGCAGTACTTC. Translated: CASSPAEARNNYEQYF.

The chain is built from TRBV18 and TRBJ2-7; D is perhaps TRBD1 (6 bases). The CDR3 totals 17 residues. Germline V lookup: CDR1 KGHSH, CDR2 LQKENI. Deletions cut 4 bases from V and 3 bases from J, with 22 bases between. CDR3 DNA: TGTGCCAGCTCACTTGGACAGAGTACAAACCCTAACTACGAGCAGTACTTC. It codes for CASSLGQSTNPNYEQYF.

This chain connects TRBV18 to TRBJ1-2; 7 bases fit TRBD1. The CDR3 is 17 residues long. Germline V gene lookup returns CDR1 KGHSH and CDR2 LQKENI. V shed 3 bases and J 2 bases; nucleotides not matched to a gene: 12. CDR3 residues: CASSPSRNRGTNYGYTF. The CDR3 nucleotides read TGTGCCAGCTCACCTTCTCGCAACAGGGGCACAAACTATGGCTACACCTTC.

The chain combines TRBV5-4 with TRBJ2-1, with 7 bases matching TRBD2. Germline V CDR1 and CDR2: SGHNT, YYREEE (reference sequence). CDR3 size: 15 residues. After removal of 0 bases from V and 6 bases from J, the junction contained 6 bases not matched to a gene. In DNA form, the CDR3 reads TGTGCCAGCAGCTTGGGGACTAGTAGGGCCAATGAGCAGTTCTTC. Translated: CASSLGTSRANEQFF.